The 3 T cell receptor beta chains below all came from one sample that was sequenced in a study of blood T cell repertoires in COVID-19. Clones were sequenced by immunoSEQ multiplex PCR, and TCRdb holds only the in-frame ones, with some missing. The table lists over 75,000 clones, about 88% of them singletons. Sample: peripheral blood. The source is a woman of 80 years or more with acute or convalescent COVID-19.

The CDR3 region has the DNA TGTGCCAGCAGTTCTCATAAATCGCGACAGGGAAATTCCTACGAGCAGTACTTC. This gives the protein CASSSHKSRQGNSYEQYF. The rearrangement links TRBV28 to TRBJ2-7; 7 nucleotides match TRBD1. The V gene end was trimmed by 4 bases and the J gene end by 1 base; junction bases not matched to a gene: 16. Germline assignment: CDR1 MDHEN and CDR2 SYDVKM. The CDR3 contains 18 residues. The full variable domain, its missing parts supplied by reference TRBV28 and TRBJ2-7, is DVKVTQSSRYLVKRTGEKVFLECVQDMDHENMFWYRQDPGLGLRLIYFSYDVKMKEKGDIPEGYSVSREKKERFSLILESASTNQTSMYLCASSSHKSRQGNSYEQYFGPGTRLTVT.

The gene calls are TRBV18 and TRBJ1-5; 8 positions agree with TRBD1. CDR3 length: 14 amino acids. The germline gives CDR1 KGHSH, CDR2 LQKENI. Trimming removed 2 bases from V and 7 bases from J; junction bases left unmatched: 4. The CDR3 loop is CASSPGQGGQPQHF. The CDR3 region has the DNA TGTGCCAGCTCACCAGGACAGGGTGGCCAGCCCCAGCATTTT.

The V gene is TRBV15, the J gene TRBJ1-6; tentative D call: TRBD1 (5 bases). Germline lookup yields CDR1 LNHNV and CDR2 YYDKDF (reference sequence). The CDR3 is 14 amino acids. Trimming shortened V by 3 bases and J by 9 bases, and 12 bases separated the two germline ends. The CDR3 loop reads CATSSPGIGSPLHF. As DNA, the CDR3 is TGTGCCACCAGCAGTCCAGGGATCGGTTCACCCCTCCACTTT.